Shown below are 9 T cell receptor beta chains from a single sample sequenced in a study of blood T cells in healthy people across ages. Alongside a J-beta primer mix, a sample-barcoded 5' primer served in a second PCR lasting roughly 6 to 11 cycles. TCRdb re-called the 5' RACE reads through MiXCR, storing one row per CDR3 protein. This table holds fewer than 2,000,000 distinct CDR3 sequences, 30% to 40% found once. Input material: blood. These receptors came from a human donor in good health.

This rearrangement joins TRBV9 to TRBJ2-3, with a weak D call TRBD2 (6 bases). Trimming removed 4 bases at V and 7 bases at J, with 19 bases between. Germline loops: CDR1 SGDLS, CDR2 YYNGEE. The CDR3 is made up of 15 amino acids. For the CDR3, the DNA is TGTGCCAGCAGCCCCGCCCAGCGGGCCCCCAATACGCAGTATTTT. It yields the protein CASSPAQRAPNTQYF.

The chain has TRBV12-3 or TRBV12-4 and TRBJ2-3; 7 nucleotides line up with TRBD2. CDR3 length: 16 amino acids. Losses at the gene ends were 6 bases for V and 0 bases for J; bases not matched to a gene: 9. CDR3 DNA sequence: TGTGCCAGCAGCTACTATGCGGGGGTCAGCACAGATACGCAGTATTTT. It codes for CASSYYAGVSTDTQYF.

The chain is built from TRBV7-2 and TRBJ1-2, with D unresolved. V was clipped by 2 bases and J by 4 bases, with 23 bases between them. CDR3 length: 18 amino acids. Germline V gene lookup returns CDR1 SGHTA and CDR2 FQGNSA. CDR3 amino acids: CASSLRRPPSISFYGYTF. The CDR3 DNA sequence: TGTGCCAGCAGCTTACGGCGGCCCCCCTCCATTTCGTTCTATGGCTACACCTTC.

The chain is built from TRBV9 and TRBJ2-1; possibly TRBD1 for D (5 bases). The germline V and J ends were trimmed by 4 bases and 7 bases, with 21 bases remaining between them. Germline V gene lookup returns CDR1 SGDLS and CDR2 YYNGEE. The CDR3 length is 16 residues. DNA of the CDR3: TGTGCCAGCAGCCCAACCCCAGGGCTGGTACGGAATGAGCAGTTCTTC. This sequence encodes CASSPTPGLVRNEQFF.

The J gene is TRBJ2-4, the V gene TRBV7-3, with D tentatively TRBD1 (6 bases). Germline values: CDR1 SGHTA, CDR2 FQGTGA. The CDR3 consists of 16 residues. V lost 5 bases and J lost 0, with 14 bases in between. CDR3 in DNA: TGTGCCAGCAGCCCCGGACAGCAAGTAGCCAAAAACATTCAGTACTTC. Encoded protein: CASSPGQQVAKNIQYF. Together with reference TRBV7-3 and TRBJ2-4, the CDR3 gives the full variable domain: GAGVSQTPSNKVTEKGKYVELRCDPISGHTALYWYRQSLGQGPEFLIYFQGTGAADDSGLPNDRFFAVRPEGSVSTLKIQRTERGDSAVYLCASSPGQQVAKNIQYFGAGTRLSVL.

This clonotype was seen more than once but under ten times. The chain recombines TRBV9 with TRBJ2-2; the D is unclear. The CDR3 runs to 14 residues. Germline V CDR1 and CDR2: SGDLS, YYNGEE. The V and J ends lost 0 bases and 7 bases respectively, with 10 bases between them. For the CDR3, the DNA is TGTGCCAGCAGCGTAGCTCACCCCGGCGGGGAGCTGTTTTTT. Protein product: CASSVAHPGGELFF.

The CDR3 sequence is CAISEGPGANYGYTF. In DNA form, the CDR3 reads TGTGCCATCAGTGAAGGACCCGGAGCTAACTATGGCTACACCTTC. The V gene is TRBV10-3, the J gene TRBJ1-2; D not resolved. Trimming removed 3 bases from V and 0 bases from J, with 11 bases in between. The CDR3 loop spans 15 amino acids. The germline V gene encodes CDR1 ENHRY and CDR2 SYGVKD.

Only one count was recorded for this clonotype. The chain combines TRBV3-1 with TRBJ1-2; D remains unclear. The CDR3 extends over 13 amino acids. CDR1 is LGHDT, CDR2 YNNKEL, per germline (reference sequence). Trimming took off 0 bases at V and 8 bases at J, with 10 bases between the two ends. CDR3 DNA: TGTGCCAGCAGCCAAGATAGTTATGGAGGCTACACCTTC. It is translated as CASSQDSYGGYTF.

This chain connects TRBV12-3 or TRBV12-4 to TRBJ2-7; no firm D call. The CDR3 consists of 11 residues. Trimming took 5 bases from V and 7 from J, leaving 9 bases between them. The CDR3 sequence is CASSPAEEQYF. The CDR3 DNA sequence: TGTGCCAGCAGTCCGGCTGAAGAGCAGTACTTC.